This passage covers 9 T cell receptor beta chains from one sample sequenced in a study of OX40 agonist ivuxolimab in advanced cancers. The protocol was immunoSEQ multiplex PCR, while the TCRdb copy is restricted to in-frame clones and leaves out a portion. Among approximately 70,000 clones listed, around 90% were seen once. The sequencing used CD4+ or CD8+ T cells sorted from blood, collected in a trial of the OX40 agonist ivuxolimab. The receptors were gathered from an adult with an advanced solid tumor such as melanoma, head and neck, liver or kidney cancer.

The CDR3 region is CASSPGTFQETQYF. The CDR3 coding sequence is TGTGCCAGCTCCCCAGGGACATTCCAAGAGACCCAGTACTTC. The chain has TRBV5-4 and TRBJ2-5, with D possibly being TRBD1 (6 bases). The V and J ends lost 7 bases and 1 base respectively, with 14 bases between them. The germline CDR1 and CDR2 sequences are SGHNT and YYREEE (reference sequence). This CDR3 spans 14 amino acids.

This clone appeared a single time. V is TRBV15 and J is TRBJ2-6, with TRBD1 matching over 8 bases. This CDR3 is 19 amino acids long. The germline V gene encodes CDR1 LNHNV and CDR2 YYDKDF (reference sequence). V was clipped by 0 bases and J by 1 base; unmatched bases: 8. This chain's CDR3 is CATSRDPNRGSSGANVLTF. Here the CDR3 DNA reads TGTGCCACCAGCAGAGATCCCAACAGGGGGTCGTCTGGGGCCAACGTCCTGACTTTC.

This clone has only a few counts. This sequence joins TRBV28 and TRBJ1-5, with D possibly matching TRBD1 (5 bases). The V and J ends lost 7 bases and 4 bases respectively, with 11 bases between them. Germline CDR1 is MDHEN and CDR2 is SYDVKM. The CDR3 spans 13 residues. The CDR3 sequence: CASISGINQPQHF. CDR3 sequence (DNA): TGTGCCAGCATTTCAGGGATAAATCAGCCCCAGCATTTT. Variable domain in full (rest from reference TRBV28 and TRBJ1-5): DVKVTQSSRYLVKRTGEKVFLECVQDMDHENMFWYRQDPGLGLRLIYFSYDVKMKEKGDIPEGYSVSREKKERFSLILESASTNQTSMYLCASISGINQPQHFGDGTRLSIL.

This clone has a handful of counts. V and J are TRBV4-1 and TRBJ1-3, with TRBD1 as a possible D gene (5 bases). Germline V gives CDR1 MGHRA, CDR2 YSYEKL. V lost 2 bases and J lost 8, with 22 bases in between. The CDR3 runs 17 residues. The CDR3 DNA sequence: TGCGCCAGCAGCCAAAGTTCCACTAGGGGTGGCGGTTACACCATATATTTT. The encoded protein is CASSQSSTRGGGYTIYF.

This clone was picked up one time. V is TRBV7-3 and J is TRBJ2-5; D might be TRBD2 (5 bases). Trimming cost V 5 bases and J 4 bases, with 20 bases left between them. This CDR3 spans 16 amino acids. Germline V gene sequence: CDR1 SGHTA, CDR2 FQGTGA. The CDR3 DNA reads TGTGCCAGCAGCCTCGGGCTTGAGGTAGCGAGAGAGACCCAGTACTTC. This gives the protein CASSLGLEVARETQYF.

V is TRBV30 and J is TRBJ1-5; no clear D gene. The CDR3 loop spans 13 amino acids. Germline CDR1 reads GTSNPN; CDR2 reads SVGIG (reference sequence). With 5 bases removed from V and 0 bases from J, the gap between germline ends came to 8 bases. CDR3: CAWGLSSNQPQHF. The CDR3 DNA reads as TGTGCCTGGGGACTGAGTAGCAATCAGCCCCAGCATTTT.

V gene TRBV19 combines with J gene TRBJ2-5, with D perhaps given as TRBD1 or TRBD2 (6 bases each). Between the trimmed V and J ends, which lost 0 bases and 7 bases, there was a span of 21 bases. Germline CDR1 reads LNHDA; CDR2 reads SQIVND (reference sequence). This CDR3 spans 17 amino acids. The CDR3 DNA follows: TGTGCCAGTAGTATAGATCTCCCCGGGACTCAAGGGGGGACCCAGTACTTC. It encodes CASSIDLPGTQGGTQYF.

V gene TRBV15 combines with J gene TRBJ1-5; unclear D gene. Germline CDR1 LNHNV, CDR2 YYDKDF (reference sequence). Deletions cut 3 bases from V and 2 bases from J, with 5 bases between. The CDR3 runs to 13 residues. The CDR3 DNA reads TGTGCCACCAGCAGGGCGGGCAATCAGCCCCAGCATTTT. It translates to CATSRAGNQPQHF.

The genes are TRBV11-2 and TRBJ1-5; a possible D gene is TRBD1 (6 bases). The CDR3 has 15 amino acids. Deletions cut 2 bases from V and 7 bases from J, with 15 bases between. CDR1 is SGHAT and CDR2 is FQNNGV in the germline V gene. For the CDR3, the DNA is TGTGCCAGCAGCTTACTAGGGGGTTCGGGGCAGCCCCAGCATTTT. Its protein is CASSLLGGSGQPQHF.